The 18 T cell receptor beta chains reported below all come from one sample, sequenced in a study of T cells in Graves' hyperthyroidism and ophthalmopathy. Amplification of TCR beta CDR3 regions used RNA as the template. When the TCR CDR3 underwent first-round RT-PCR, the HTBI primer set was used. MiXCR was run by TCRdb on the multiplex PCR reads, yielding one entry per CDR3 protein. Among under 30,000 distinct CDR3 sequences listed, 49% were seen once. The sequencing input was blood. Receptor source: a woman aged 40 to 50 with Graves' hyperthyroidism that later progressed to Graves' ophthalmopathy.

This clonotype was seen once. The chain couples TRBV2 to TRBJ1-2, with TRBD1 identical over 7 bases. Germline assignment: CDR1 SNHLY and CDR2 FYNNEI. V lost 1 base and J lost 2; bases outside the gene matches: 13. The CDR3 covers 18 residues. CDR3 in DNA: TGTGCCAGCAGTGAAGGAGGTCGAAGAGGGGGCCCCAACTATGGCTACACCTTC. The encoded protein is CASSEGGRRGGPNYGYTF.

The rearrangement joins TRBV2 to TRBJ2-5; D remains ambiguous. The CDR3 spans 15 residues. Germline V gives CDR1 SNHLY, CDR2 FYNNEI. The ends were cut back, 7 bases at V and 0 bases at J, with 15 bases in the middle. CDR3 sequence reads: CASKDRYPYQETQYF. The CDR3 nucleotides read TGTGCCAGCAAGGATCGATACCCATACCAAGAGACCCAGTACTTC.

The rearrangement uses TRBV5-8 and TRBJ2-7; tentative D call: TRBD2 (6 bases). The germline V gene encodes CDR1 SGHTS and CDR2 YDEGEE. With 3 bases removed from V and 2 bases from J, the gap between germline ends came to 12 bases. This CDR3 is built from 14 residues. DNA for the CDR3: TGTGCCAGCAGCTGGCCCGGGGGAACCTACGAGCAGTACTTC. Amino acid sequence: CASSWPGGTYEQYF.

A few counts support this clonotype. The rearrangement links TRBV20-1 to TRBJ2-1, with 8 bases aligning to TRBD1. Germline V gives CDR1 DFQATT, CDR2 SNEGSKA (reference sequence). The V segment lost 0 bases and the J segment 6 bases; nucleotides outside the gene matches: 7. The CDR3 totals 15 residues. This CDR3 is CSAREQTGEVNEQFF. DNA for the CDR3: TGCAGTGCTAGAGAACAGACAGGGGAGGTCAATGAGCAGTTCTTC.

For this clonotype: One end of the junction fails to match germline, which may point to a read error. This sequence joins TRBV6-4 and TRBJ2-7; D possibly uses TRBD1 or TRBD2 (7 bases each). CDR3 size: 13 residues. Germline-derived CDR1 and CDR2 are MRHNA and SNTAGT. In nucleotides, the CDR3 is TGCGCCGGCAGTGACACAGGGGAGGGTGAGCAGTACTTC. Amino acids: CAGSDTGEGEQYF.

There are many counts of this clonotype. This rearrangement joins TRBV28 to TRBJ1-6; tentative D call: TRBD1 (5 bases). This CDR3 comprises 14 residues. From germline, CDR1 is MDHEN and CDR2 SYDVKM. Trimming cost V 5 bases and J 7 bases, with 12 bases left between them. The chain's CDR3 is CASSTGRPNSPLHF. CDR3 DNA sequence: TGTGCCAGCAGTACGGGACGGCCAAATTCACCCCTCCACTTT.

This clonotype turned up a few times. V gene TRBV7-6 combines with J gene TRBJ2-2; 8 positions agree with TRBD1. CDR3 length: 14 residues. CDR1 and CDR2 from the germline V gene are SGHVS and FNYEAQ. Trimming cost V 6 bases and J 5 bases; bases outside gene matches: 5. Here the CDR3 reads CASRKTGGTGELFF. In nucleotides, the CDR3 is TGTGCCAGCAGGAAAACAGGGGGAACCGGGGAGCTGTTTTTT.

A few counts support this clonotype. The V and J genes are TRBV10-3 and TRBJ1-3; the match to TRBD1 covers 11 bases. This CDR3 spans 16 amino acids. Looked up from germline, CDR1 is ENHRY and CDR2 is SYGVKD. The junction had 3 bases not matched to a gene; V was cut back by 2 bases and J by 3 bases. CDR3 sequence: CAISEGQGANGNTIYF. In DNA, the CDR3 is TGTGCCATCAGTGAGGGACAGGGGGCTAATGGAAACACCATATATTTT.

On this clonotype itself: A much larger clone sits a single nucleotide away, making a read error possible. The chain's CDR3 is CACSFPSWPQHF. Written as DNA, the CDR3 is TGTGCCTGCAGTTTCCCGTCCTGGCCCCAGCATTTT. The chain carries TRBV6-5 and TRBJ1-5; D is undetermined. This CDR3 is built from 12 residues. CDR1 MNHEY and CDR2 SVGAGI come from the germline V gene.

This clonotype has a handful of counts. The CDR3, as DNA: TGTGCCATCAGTGAGTCGACAGGGTTAGTTAATGGCTACACCTTC. Residues: CAISESTGLVNGYTF. The V call is TRBV10-3, the J call TRBJ1-2; TRBD1 agrees at 7 bases. The CDR3 consists of 15 residues. V lost 0 bases and J lost 6; bases outside the gene matches: 7. The V gene's germline CDR1 is ENHRY and CDR2 SYGVKD.

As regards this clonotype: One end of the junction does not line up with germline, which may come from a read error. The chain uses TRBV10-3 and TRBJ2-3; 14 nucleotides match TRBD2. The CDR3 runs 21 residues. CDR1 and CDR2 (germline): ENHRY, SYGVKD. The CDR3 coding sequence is TGCGCCATCAGTGAGTCAAGTGGGACTAGCGGGAGTAGGATACATACAGATACGCAGTATTTT. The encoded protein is CAISESSGTSGSRIHTDTQYF.

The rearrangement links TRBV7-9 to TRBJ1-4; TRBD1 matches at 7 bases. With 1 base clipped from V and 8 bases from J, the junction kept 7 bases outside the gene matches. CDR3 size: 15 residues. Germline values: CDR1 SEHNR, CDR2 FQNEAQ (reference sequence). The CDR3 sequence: CASSLGQGVGEKLFF. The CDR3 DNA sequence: TGTGCCAGCAGCTTAGGACAGGGAGTCGGGGAAAAACTGTTTTTT.

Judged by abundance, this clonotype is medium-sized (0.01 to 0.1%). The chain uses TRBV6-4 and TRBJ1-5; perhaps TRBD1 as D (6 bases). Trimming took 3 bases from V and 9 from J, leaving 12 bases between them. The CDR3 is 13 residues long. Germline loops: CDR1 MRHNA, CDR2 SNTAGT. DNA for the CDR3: TGTGCCAGCAGTGAGGAAGGGGGGCGGCCCCAGCATTTT. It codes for CASSEEGGRPQHF.

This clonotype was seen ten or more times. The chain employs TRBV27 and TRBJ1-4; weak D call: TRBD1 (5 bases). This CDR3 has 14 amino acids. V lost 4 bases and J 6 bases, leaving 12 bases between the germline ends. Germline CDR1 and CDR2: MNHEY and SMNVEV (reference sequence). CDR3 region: CASSSGDGHEKLFF. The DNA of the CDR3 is TGTGCCAGCAGTTCTGGGGACGGTCATGAAAAACTGTTTTTT.

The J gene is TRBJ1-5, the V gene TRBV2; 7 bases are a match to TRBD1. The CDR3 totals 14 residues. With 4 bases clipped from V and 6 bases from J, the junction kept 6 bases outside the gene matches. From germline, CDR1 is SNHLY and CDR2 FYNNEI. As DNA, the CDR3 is TGTGCCAGCAGTGCGGGACAGCGGAGTCAGCCCCAGCATTTT. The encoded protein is CASSAGQRSQPQHF.

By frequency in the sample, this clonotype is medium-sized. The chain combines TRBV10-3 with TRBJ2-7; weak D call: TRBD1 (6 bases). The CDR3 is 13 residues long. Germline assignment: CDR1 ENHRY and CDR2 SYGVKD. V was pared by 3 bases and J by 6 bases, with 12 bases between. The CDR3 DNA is TGTGCCATCAGTGATGGGACATACGCCGAGCAGTACTTC. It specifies CAISDGTYAEQYF.

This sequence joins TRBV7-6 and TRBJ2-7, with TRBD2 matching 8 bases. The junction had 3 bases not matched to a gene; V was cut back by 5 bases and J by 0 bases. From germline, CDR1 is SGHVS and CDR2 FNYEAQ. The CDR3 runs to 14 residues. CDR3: CASSPTSASYEQYF. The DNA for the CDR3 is TGTGCCAGCAGCCCGACTAGCGCCTCCTACGAGCAGTACTTC.

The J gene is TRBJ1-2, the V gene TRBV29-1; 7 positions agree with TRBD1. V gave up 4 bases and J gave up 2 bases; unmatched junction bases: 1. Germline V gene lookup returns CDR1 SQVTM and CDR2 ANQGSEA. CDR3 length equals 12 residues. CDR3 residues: CSVGDRNYGYTF. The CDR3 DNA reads TGCAGCGTTGGGGACAGAAACTATGGCTACACCTTC.